These 22 T cell receptor beta chains were sequenced from one sample in a study of blood T cell repertoires in COVID-19. Clones were read by immunoSEQ multiplex PCR, and TCRdb kept only the in-frame ones, dropping some. The sample contains 75,000 to 95,000 clones, about 80% of which appear only once. What was sequenced was peripheral blood. Receptors were obtained from a man aged 60 to 69 with acute or convalescent COVID-19.

The J gene is TRBJ2-7, the V gene TRBV7-9; TRBD1 matches 7 bases. This CDR3 comprises 14 residues. Germline-derived CDR1 and CDR2 are SEHNR and FQNEAQ (reference sequence). Trimming at V came to 5 bases and at J to 3 bases, leaving 7 bases not matched to a gene. CDR3 loop: CASSPRDRLYEQYF. CDR3 in DNA: TGTGCCAGCAGCCCCCGGGACAGACTCTACGAGCAGTACTTC.

V and J are TRBV7-8 and TRBJ2-7; 8 bases fit TRBD1. The CDR3 is 15 residues long. The V gene end was trimmed by 3 bases and the J gene end by 0 bases; junction bases not matched to a gene: 4. CDR1 is SGHVS and CDR2 is FQNEAQ in the germline V gene. The CDR3 coding sequence is TGTGCCAGCAGCTTGGGGACAGGAAGCTCCTACGAGCAGTACTTC. Translated, it gives CASSLGTGSSYEQYF.

This clone was found a few times. V is TRBV23-1 and J is TRBJ2-7, with 7 bases that match TRBD1. TRBV23-1 is an ORF; its function is uncertain. J lost 5 bases, V lost 3 bases, and 13 bases had no gene match. The CDR3 is 16 amino acids. CDR3 sequence reads: CASSHLNDRVSHEQYF. The CDR3 region has the DNA TGCGCCAGCAGTCATCTGAATGACAGGGTTAGTCACGAGCAGTACTTC.

CDR3 amino acids: CAGQGRSLIPTF. The CDR3 coding sequence is TGTGCCGGACAGGGACGCTCCCTAATTCCCACCTTC. This chain uses TRBV30 with TRBJ1-2; 8 bases match TRBD1. V lost 8 bases, J lost 13 bases, and 15 bases stayed unmatched. Germline V gene lookup returns CDR1 GTSNPN and CDR2 SVGIG (reference sequence). This CDR3 region has 12 residues.

CDR3 sequence reads: CASSYPQTGRVGYTF. CDR3 in DNA: TGTGCCAGCAGTTACCCCCAGACAGGGCGTGTTGGCTACACCTTC. V usage is TRBV6-6 and J usage is TRBJ1-2, with 7 bases lining up with TRBD1. The CDR3 loop spans 15 amino acids. Germline CDR1 reads MNHNY; CDR2 reads SVGAGI (reference sequence). After removal of 2 bases from V and 7 bases from J, the junction contained 10 bases not matched to a gene.

This clone was seen only once. Other nucleotide sequences from this sample produce the same CDR3. This chain joins TRBV30 and TRBJ1-3; D may be TRBD1 (6 bases). Germline V gene sequence: CDR1 GTSNPN, CDR2 SVGIG (reference sequence). The CDR3 is 12 residues long. V gave up 3 bases and J gave up 3 bases, with 6 bases separating them. The CDR3 loop is CAWRGGGNTIYF. DNA of the CDR3: TGTGCCTGGAGAGGGGGTGGAAACACCATATATTTT.

The genes are TRBV2 and TRBJ1-1, with 8 bases lining up with TRBD1. The germline CDR1 and CDR2 sequences are SNHLY and FYNNEI. The CDR3 runs 14 residues. The ends lost 5 bases at V and 3 bases at J; junction bases unmatched: 5. CDR3 sequence (DNA): TGTGCCAGCAGTCCACAGGGGGGGTACACTGAAGCTTTCTTT. It yields the protein CASSPQGGYTEAFF.

This clone was found many times. V usage is TRBV5-6 and J usage is TRBJ1-4, with TRBD1 identical over 8 bases. Germline V gene data show CDR1 as SGHDT and CDR2 as YYEEEE. V dropped 4 bases and J dropped 3; count of bases not matched to a gene: 5. The CDR3 is 15 amino acids. Here the CDR3 reads CASSRPGQANEKLFF. The CDR3 DNA follows: TGTGCCAGCAGCCGTCCGGGACAGGCTAATGAAAAACTGTTTTTT.

CDR3 in DNA: TGTGCCAGCTCACTCGGGACAGGGGCCGCGAACACCGGGGAGCTGTTTTTT. It translates to CASSLGTGAANTGELFF. This chain joins TRBV18 and TRBJ2-2; 10 nucleotides match TRBD1. The CDR3 sequence is 17 residues long. Germline loops: CDR1 KGHSH, CDR2 LQKENI. J was trimmed by 0 bases and V by 4 bases; bases with no gene match: 5.

The chain uses TRBV6-2 or TRBV6-3 and TRBJ1-2; possibly TRBD1 for D (6 bases). The V end lost 6 bases, the J end lost 4 bases, and 21 bases lay between the germline ends. Germline V gene sequence: CDR1 MNHEY, CDR2 SVGEGT. The CDR3 covers 16 residues. The DNA of the CDR3 is TGTGCCAGCAGCGAAGACAGGCTAGGCAGTAGCTATGGCTACACCTTC. Translating gives CASSEDRLGSSYGYTF.

This clone occurred once. The chain links TRBV5-1 to TRBJ2-1; D call uncertain. Germline lookup yields CDR1 SGHRS and CDR2 YFSETQ. The V gene lost 0 bases and the J gene lost 3 bases, with 4 bases spanning the gap. CDR3 size: 13 residues. The CDR3 sequence: CASSLGGYNEQFF. The CDR3 DNA follows: TGCGCCAGCAGCTTGGGCGGCTACAATGAGCAGTTCTTC.

This chain uses TRBV6-5 with TRBJ2-3; 9 bases match TRBD2. Germline loops: CDR1 MNHEY, CDR2 SVGAGI. The CDR3 spans 16 residues. V was pared by 0 bases and J by 6 bases, with 7 bases of the junction left unmatched. CDR3 protein: CASSYSWASGDDTQYF. In nucleotides, the CDR3 is TGTGCCAGCAGTTACTCTTGGGCTAGCGGGGATGATACGCAGTATTTT.

The chain carries TRBV30 and TRBJ1-2, with 11 nucleotides matching TRBD1. CDR3 size: 14 residues. From germline, CDR1 is GTSNPN and CDR2 SVGIG (reference sequence). Trimming removed 8 bases from V and 6 bases from J; junction bases left unmatched: 11. This CDR3 is CATTTGTGGNGYTF. In nucleotides, the CDR3 is TGTGCCACTACGACCGGGACAGGGGGAAATGGCTACACCTTC. The full variable domain, with the rest looked up from reference TRBV30 and TRBJ1-2, is SQTIHQWPATLVQPVGSPLSLECTVEGTSNPNLYWYRQAAGRGLQLLFYSVGIGQISSEVPQNLSASRPQDRQFILSSKKLLLSDSGFYLCATTTGTGGNGYTFGSGTRLTVV.

This clone was counted between two and nine times. The rearrangement joins TRBV5-6 to TRBJ1-5, with D maybe TRBD1 (5 bases). CDR1 and CDR2 (germline): SGHDT, YYEEEE. Deletions cut 6 bases from V and 4 bases from J, with 11 bases between. The CDR3 contains 13 residues. CDR3 loop: CASTHGGNQPQHF. The CDR3, as DNA: TGTGCCAGCACCCATGGGGGGAATCAGCCCCAGCATTTT.

The genes are TRBV2 and TRBJ2-3; D not certain. Germline loops: CDR1 SNHLY, CDR2 FYNNEI. Trimming shortened V by 6 bases and J by 0 bases, and 13 bases separated the two germline ends. This CDR3 has 15 residues. CDR3 in DNA: TGTGCCAGCAGAGATGACACGCTTAGCACAGATACGCAGTATTTT. Amino acid sequence: CASRDDTLSTDTQYF.

The V call is TRBV10-3, the J call TRBJ1-2; D not certain. The CDR3 is 13 residues long. Germline loops: CDR1 ENHRY, CDR2 SYGVKD. V shed 1 base and J shed 3 bases, with 6 bases lying between them. The CDR3 DNA sequence: TGTGCCATCAGTGAGTATTCAGACTATGGCTACACCTTC. It translates to CAISEYSDYGYTF.

The V and J genes are TRBV11-2 and TRBJ1-6; D uncertain. Germline CDR1 is SGHAT and CDR2 is FQNNGV. Trimming stripped 5 bases from V and 7 bases from J, with 12 bases between. The CDR3 has 14 amino acids. The CDR3 here is CASSLPSGNSPLHF. CDR3 nucleotides: TGTGCCAGCAGCCTGCCGAGCGGGAATTCACCCCTCCACTTT.

The chain joins TRBV4-3 to TRBJ2-1; 9 bases map to TRBD2. The CDR3 spans 16 residues. Trimming at V came to 2 bases and at J to 4 bases, leaving 6 bases not matched to a gene. From germline, CDR1 is LGHNA and CDR2 YSLEER. This CDR3 is CASSQTSGGIYNEQFF. The CDR3 DNA follows: TGCGCCAGCAGCCAAACGAGCGGGGGGATATACAATGAGCAGTTCTTC.

The rearrangement links TRBV7-9 to TRBJ1-6; D is unresolved. Trimming took off 0 bases at V and 9 bases at J, with 12 bases between the two ends. This CDR3 is built from 15 residues. Germline CDR1 and CDR2: SEHNR and FQNEAQ (reference sequence). CDR3 in DNA: TGTGCCAGCAGCTTAGCGGCGGAGCCTCTTTCACCCCTCCACTTT. Its protein product is CASSLAAEPLSPLHF. Together with reference TRBV7-9 and TRBJ1-6, the CDR3 gives the full variable domain: DTGVSQNPRHKITKRGQNVTFRCDPISEHNRLYWYRQTLGQGPEFLTYFQNEAQLEKSRLLSDRFSAERPKGSFSTLEIQRTEQGDSAMYLCASSLAAEPLSPLHFGNGTRLTVT.

J is TRBJ2-6 and V is TRBV29-1; unclear D gene. Germline V CDR1 and CDR2: SQVTM, ANQGSEA. The CDR3 loop spans 13 amino acids. Deletions cut 4 bases from V and 1 base from J, with 5 bases between. CDR3 DNA: TGCAGCGTTGCTTTGTCTGGGGCCAACGTCCTGACTTTC. It is translated as CSVALSGANVLTF.

The chain employs TRBV30 and TRBJ1-6; TRBD1 agrees at 7 bases. The CDR3 spans 14 residues. The trim removed 5 bases at V and 7 bases at J, leaving 8 bases unmatched. The germline V gene has CDR1 GTSNPN and CDR2 SVGIG (reference sequence). CDR3 coding DNA: TGTGCCTGGCAAACCGGGACAGAAAATTCACCCCTCCACTTT. It yields the protein CAWQTGTENSPLHF.

The rearrangement links TRBV13 to TRBJ1-3, with unresolved D. The CDR3 consists of 14 residues. Trimming shortened V by 6 bases and J by 4 bases, and 13 bases separated the two germline ends. CDR1 and CDR2 from the germline V gene are PRHDT and FYEKMQ (reference sequence). CDR3 sequence: CASRLGVGGNTIYF. The CDR3 region has the DNA TGTGCCAGCAGGCTGGGAGTAGGGGGAAACACCATATATTTT. Full variable domain (missing parts from reference TRBV13 and TRBJ1-3): AAGVIQSPRHLIKEKRETATLKCYPIPRHDTVYWYQQGPGQDPQFLISFYEKMQSDKGSIPDRFSAQQFSDYHSELNMSSLELGDSALYFCASRLGVGGNTIYFGEGSWLTVV.